This record concerns one TCR beta chain sequence. Blood RNA came from unsorted whole blood; germline DNA was also extracted. The entry originates in a study of tumor-infiltrating lymphocytes in primary liver carcinoma. In the study overall: Resection treated the patients' primary liver carcinoma. Patients were both men and women, whose ages ran from 30 to 69 years.

The researchers produced TCR beta cDNA from about 510 ng total RNA with a constant-region primer. Libraries for TCR beta were built through three nested multiplex PCR rounds, which together made up a slightly modified ARM-PCR procedure. A C-beta reverse primer and TRBV1-TRBV30 forward primers served in each of the first two PCR rounds, at ten to eleven cycles apiece. TCRdb passed the multiplex PCR reads through MiXCR, listing each CDR3 protein once. The sample has a few hundred thousand distinct CDR3 sequences, around three fifths seen once. The CDR3 totals 11 residues. V lost 3 bases and J lost 10, with 7 bases in between.

This TCR came from a woman in her thirties with primary liver carcinoma and hepatitis B virus infection. The specimen was peripheral blood. This chain joins TRBV12-3 or TRBV12-4 and TRBJ1-3; D not resolved. As DNA, the CDR3 is TGTGCCAGCAGTTTCGGGAGTACCATATATTTT. It is translated as CASSFGSTIYF.